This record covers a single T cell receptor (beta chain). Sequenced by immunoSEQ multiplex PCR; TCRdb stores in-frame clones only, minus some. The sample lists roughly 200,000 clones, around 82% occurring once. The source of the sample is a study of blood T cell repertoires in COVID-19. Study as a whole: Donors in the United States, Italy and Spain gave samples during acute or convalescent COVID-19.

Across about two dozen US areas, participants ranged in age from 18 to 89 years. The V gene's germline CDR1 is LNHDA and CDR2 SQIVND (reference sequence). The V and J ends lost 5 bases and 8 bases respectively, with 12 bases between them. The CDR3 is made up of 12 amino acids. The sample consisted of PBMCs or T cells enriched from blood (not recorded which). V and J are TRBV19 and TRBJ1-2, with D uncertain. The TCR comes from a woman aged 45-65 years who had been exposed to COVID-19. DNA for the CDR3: TGTGCCAGTAGTTCACGAATAGTAGGCTACACCTTC. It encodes CASSSRIVGYTF.